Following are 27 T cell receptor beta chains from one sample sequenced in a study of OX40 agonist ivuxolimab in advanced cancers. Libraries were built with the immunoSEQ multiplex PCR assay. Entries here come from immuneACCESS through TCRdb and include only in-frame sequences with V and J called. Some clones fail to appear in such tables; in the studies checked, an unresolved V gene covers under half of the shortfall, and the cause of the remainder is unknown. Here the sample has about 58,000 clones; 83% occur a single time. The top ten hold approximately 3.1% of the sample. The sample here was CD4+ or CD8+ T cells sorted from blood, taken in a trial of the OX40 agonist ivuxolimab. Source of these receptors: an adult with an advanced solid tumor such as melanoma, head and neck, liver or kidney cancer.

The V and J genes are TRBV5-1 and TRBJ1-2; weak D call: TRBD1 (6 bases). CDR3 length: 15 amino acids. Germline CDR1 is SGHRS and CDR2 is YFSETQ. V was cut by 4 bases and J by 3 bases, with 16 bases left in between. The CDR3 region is CASSLDRSGYYGYTF. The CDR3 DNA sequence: TGCGCCAGCAGCCTCGACAGGTCCGGCTACTATGGCTACACCTTC.

The CDR3 DNA reads as TGTGCCAGCAGCTTGGGGCAGGGGGTTAACTATGGCTACACCTTC. Protein product: CASSLGQGVNYGYTF. V gene TRBV7-9 combines with J gene TRBJ1-2; 7 positions match TRBD1. The CDR3 runs to 15 residues. Germline CDR1 is SEHNR and CDR2 is FQNEAQ (reference sequence). With V trimmed by 3 bases and J by 1 base, 5 bases remained unmatched.

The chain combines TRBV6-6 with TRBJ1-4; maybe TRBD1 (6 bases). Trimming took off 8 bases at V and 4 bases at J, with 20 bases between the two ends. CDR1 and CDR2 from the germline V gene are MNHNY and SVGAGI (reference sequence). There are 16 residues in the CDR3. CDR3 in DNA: TGTGCCAGCTTCAGGGAGGGGGGGGCCGGTAATGAAAAACTGTTTTTT. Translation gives CASFREGGAGNEKLFF.

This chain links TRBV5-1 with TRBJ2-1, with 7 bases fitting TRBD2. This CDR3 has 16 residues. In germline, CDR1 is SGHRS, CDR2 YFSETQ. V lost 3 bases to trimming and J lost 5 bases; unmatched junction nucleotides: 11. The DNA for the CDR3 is TGCGCCAGCAGCTCGCTGACTAGCTCCCTAAACAATGAGCAGTTCTTC. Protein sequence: CASSSLTSSLNNEQFF.

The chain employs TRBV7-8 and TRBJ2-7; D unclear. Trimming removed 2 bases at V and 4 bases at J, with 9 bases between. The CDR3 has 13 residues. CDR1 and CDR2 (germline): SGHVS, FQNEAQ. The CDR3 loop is CASSLSGIYEQYF. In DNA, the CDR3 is TGTGCCAGCAGCTTATCTGGCATTTACGAGCAGTACTTC.

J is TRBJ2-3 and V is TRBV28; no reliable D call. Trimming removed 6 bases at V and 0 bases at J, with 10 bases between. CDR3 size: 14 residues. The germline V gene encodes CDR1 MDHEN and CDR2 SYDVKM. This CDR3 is CASSLRQSTDTQYF. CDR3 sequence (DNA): TGTGCCAGCAGCCTGAGACAAAGCACAGATACGCAGTATTTT.

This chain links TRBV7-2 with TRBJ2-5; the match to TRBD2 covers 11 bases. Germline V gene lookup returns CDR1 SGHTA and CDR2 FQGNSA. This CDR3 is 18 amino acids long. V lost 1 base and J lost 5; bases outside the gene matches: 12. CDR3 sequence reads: CASSLEFSSGGKSETQYF. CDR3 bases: TGTGCCAGCAGCTTAGAGTTTTCTAGCGGGGGGAAGTCGGAGACCCAGTACTTC.

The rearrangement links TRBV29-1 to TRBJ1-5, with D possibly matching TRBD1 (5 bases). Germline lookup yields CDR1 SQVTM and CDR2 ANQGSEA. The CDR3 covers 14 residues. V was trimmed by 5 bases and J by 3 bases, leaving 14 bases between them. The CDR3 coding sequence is TGCAGCGTTCAGGTTTCCAGGGACAATCAGCCCCAGCATTTT. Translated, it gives CSVQVSRDNQPQHF.

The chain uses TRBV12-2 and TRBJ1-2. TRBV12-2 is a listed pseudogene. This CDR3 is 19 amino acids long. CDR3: CASRLRLRGPGRVLYGYTF. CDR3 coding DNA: TGTGCAAGTCGCTTAAGATTGAGAGGCCCCGGTCGGGTTCTTTATGGCTACACCTTC.

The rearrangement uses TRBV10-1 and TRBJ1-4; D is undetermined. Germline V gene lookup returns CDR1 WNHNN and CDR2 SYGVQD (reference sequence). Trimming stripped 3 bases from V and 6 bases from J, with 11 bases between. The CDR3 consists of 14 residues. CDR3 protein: CASSEGKSDEKLFF. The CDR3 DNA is TGCGCCAGCAGTGAAGGGAAAAGCGATGAAAAACTGTTTTTT.

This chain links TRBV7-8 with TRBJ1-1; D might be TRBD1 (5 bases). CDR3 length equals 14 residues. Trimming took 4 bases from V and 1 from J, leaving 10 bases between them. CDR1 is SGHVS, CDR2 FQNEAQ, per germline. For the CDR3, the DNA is TGTGCCAGCAGCTCAACCCAGGGGAACACTGAAGCTTTCTTT. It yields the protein CASSSTQGNTEAFF. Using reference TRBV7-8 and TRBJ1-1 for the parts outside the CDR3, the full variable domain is GAGVSQSPRYKVAKRGQDVALRCDPISGHVSLFWYQQALGQGPEFLTYFQNEAQLDKSGLPSDRFFAERPEGSVSTLKIQRTQQEDSAVYLCASSSTQGNTEAFFGQGTRLTVV.

CDR3 protein: CASSLRGWDTEAFF. In nucleotides, the CDR3 is TGTGCCAGCAGCTTGAGGGGATGGGACACTGAAGCTTTCTTT. The V call is TRBV5-8, the J call TRBJ1-1, with D perhaps matching TRBD1 (5 bases). This CDR3 region has 14 residues. Trimming stripped 1 base from V and 3 bases from J, with 10 bases between. Germline CDR1 SGHTS, CDR2 YDEGEE.

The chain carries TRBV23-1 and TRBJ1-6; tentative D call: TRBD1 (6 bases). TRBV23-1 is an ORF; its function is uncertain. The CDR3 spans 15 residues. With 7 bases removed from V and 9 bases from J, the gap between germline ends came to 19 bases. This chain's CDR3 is CASNLWQGLFSPLHF. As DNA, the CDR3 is TGCGCCAGCAACTTGTGGCAGGGGCTTTTTTCACCCCTCCACTTT.

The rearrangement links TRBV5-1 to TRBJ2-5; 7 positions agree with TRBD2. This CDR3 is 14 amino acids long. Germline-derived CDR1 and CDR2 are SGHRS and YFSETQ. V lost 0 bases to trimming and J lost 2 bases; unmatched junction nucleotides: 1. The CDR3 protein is CASSLAGLQETQYF. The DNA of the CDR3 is TGCGCCAGCAGCTTGGCGGGACTACAAGAGACCCAGTACTTC.

The DNA of the CDR3 is TGTGCCAGCAGCTTGGGCGGGGTTATCTACGAGCAGTACTTC. Its protein product is CASSLGGVIYEQYF. This chain connects TRBV5-4 to TRBJ2-7; tentatively, D is TRBD2 (6 bases). The length of the CDR3 is 14 residues. The germline V gene has CDR1 SGHNT and CDR2 YYREEE (reference sequence). Trimming took off 0 bases at V and 3 bases at J, with 10 bases between the two ends.

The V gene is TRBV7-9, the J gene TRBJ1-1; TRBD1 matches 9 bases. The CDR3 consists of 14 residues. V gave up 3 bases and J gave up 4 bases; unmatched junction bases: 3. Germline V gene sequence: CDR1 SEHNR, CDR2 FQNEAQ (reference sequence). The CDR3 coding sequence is TGTGCCAGCAGCTTTTTGGGACAGGGCACTGAAGCTTTCTTT. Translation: CASSFLGQGTEAFF. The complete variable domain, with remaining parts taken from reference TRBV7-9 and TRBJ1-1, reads DTGVSQNPRHKITKRGQNVTFRCDPISEHNRLYWYRQTLGQGPEFLTYFQNEAQLEKSRLLSDRFSAERPKGSFSTLEIQRTEQGDSAMYLCASSFLGQGTEAFFGQGTRLTVV.

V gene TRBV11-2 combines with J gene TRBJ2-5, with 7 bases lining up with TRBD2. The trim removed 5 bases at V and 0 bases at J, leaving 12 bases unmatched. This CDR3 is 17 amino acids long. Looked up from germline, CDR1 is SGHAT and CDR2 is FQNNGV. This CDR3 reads CASSPNGLAVNQETQYF. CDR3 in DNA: TGTGCCAGCAGCCCAAATGGTCTAGCGGTGAACCAAGAGACCCAGTACTTC. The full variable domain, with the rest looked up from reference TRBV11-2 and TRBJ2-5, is EAGVAQSPRYKIIEKRQSVAFWCNPISGHATLYWYQQILGQGPKLLIQFQNNGVVDDSQLPKDRFSAERLKGVDSTLKIQPAKLEDSAVYLCASSPNGLAVNQETQYFGPGTRLLVL.

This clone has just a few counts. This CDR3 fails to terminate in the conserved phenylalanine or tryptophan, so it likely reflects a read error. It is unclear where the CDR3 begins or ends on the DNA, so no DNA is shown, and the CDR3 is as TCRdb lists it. This CDR3 is CASSPLLAGAG. The chain has TRBV18 and TRBJ2-3; TRBD2, the table's D call, was not compared with the DNA. Germline V lookup: CDR1 KGHSH, CDR2 LQKENI. The CDR3 is 11 residues long, ends included.

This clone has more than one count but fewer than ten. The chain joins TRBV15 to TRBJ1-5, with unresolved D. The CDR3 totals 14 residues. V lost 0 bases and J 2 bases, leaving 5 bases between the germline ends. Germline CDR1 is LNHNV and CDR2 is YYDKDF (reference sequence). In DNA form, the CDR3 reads TGTGCCACCAGCAGAGATGGGGGCAATCAGCCCCAGCATTTT. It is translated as CATSRDGGNQPQHF.

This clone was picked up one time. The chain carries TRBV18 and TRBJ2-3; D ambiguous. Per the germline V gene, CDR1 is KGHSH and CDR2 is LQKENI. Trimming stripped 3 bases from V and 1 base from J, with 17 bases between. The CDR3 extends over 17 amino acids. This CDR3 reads CASSPITEILRTDTQYF. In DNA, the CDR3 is TGTGCCAGCTCACCGATCACAGAAATTTTACGCACAGATACGCAGTATTTT.

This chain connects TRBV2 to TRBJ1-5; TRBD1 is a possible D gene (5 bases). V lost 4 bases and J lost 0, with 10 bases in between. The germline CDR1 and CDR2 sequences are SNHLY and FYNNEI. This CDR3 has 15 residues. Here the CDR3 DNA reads TGTGCCAGCAGTGTTTCAGGGAATAGCAATCAGCCCCAGCATTTT. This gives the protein CASSVSGNSNQPQHF.

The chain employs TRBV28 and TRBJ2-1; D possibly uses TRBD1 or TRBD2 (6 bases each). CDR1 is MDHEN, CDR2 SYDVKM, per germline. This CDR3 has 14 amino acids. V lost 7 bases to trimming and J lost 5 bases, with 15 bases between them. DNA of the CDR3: TGTGCCAGCACCCTGTCGGGGGCCGACAATGAGCAGTTCTTC. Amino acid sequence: CASTLSGADNEQFF.

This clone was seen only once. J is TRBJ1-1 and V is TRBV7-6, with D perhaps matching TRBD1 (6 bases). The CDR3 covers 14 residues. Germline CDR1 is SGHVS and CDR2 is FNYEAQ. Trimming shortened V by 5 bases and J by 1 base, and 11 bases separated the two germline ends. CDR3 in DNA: TGTGCCAGCAGCATGGGGGCCGGGAACACTGAAGCTTTCTTT. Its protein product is CASSMGAGNTEAFF.

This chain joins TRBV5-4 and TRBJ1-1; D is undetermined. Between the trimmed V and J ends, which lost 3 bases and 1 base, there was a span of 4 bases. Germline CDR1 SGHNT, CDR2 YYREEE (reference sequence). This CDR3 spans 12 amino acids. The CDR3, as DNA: TGTGCCAGCAGCTCACCGAACACTGAAGCTTTCTTT. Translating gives CASSSPNTEAFF.

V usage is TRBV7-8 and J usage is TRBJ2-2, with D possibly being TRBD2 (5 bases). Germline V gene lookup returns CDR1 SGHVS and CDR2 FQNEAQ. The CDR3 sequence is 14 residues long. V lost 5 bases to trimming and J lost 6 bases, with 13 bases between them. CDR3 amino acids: CASSLQAGAGELFF. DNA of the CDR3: TGTGCCAGCAGCCTCCAGGCGGGCGCCGGGGAGCTGTTTTTT.

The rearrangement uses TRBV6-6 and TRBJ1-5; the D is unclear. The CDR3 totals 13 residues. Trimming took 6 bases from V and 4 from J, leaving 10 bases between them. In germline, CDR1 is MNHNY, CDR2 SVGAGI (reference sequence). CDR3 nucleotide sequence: TGTGCCAGCAGCTACGGCCGTAATCAGCCCCAGCATTTT. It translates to CASSYGRNQPQHF.

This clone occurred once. The CDR3 nucleotides are TGCGCCAGCAGCCCGGGACTGCCGGGCTCCTACAATGAGCAGTTCTTC. Residues: CASSPGLPGSYNEQFF. This chain uses TRBV5-1 with TRBJ2-1; a weak D match, TRBD2 (6 bases). CDR1 is SGHRS, CDR2 YFSETQ, per germline. The CDR3 has 16 residues. V dropped 4 bases and J dropped 0 bases, with 14 bases sitting between them.